A single sample is the source of the 7 T cell receptor beta chains below, sequenced in a study of technical replicates of blood from a few donors. Here immunoSEQ multiplex PCR was the method, and the copy in TCRdb shows in-frame clones only, minus some. The sample consists of fewer than 95,000 clones, roughly nine tenths of them appearing once. Sequencing input: T cells isolated from PBMCs. The source is a human donor in good health.

The chain has TRBV30 and TRBJ1-5; D perhaps matches TRBD1 (5 bases). From germline, CDR1 is GTSNPN and CDR2 SVGIG (reference sequence). The CDR3 totals 13 residues. The ends were cut back, 2 bases at V and 5 bases at J, with 10 bases in the middle. CDR3 coding DNA: TGTGCCTGGAGTACAGGACCTGATCAGCCCCAGCATTTT. Translated, it gives CAWSTGPDQPQHF.

The rearrangement uses TRBV7-2 and TRBJ2-7, with D unclear. V lost 4 bases to trimming and J lost 0 bases, with 10 bases between them. The CDR3 sequence is 14 residues long. Germline V gene data show CDR1 as SGHTA and CDR2 as FQGNSA. CDR3 residues: CASSYSPSSYEQYF. The DNA for the CDR3 is TGTGCCAGCAGCTATAGCCCAAGCTCCTACGAGCAGTACTTC. The full variable domain, its missing parts supplied by reference TRBV7-2 and TRBJ2-7, is GAGVSQSPSNKVTEKGKDVELRCDPISGHTALYWYRQSLGQGLEFLIYFQGNSAPDKSGLPSDRFSAERTGGSVSTLTIQRTQQEDSAVYLCASSYSPSSYEQYFGPGTRLTVT.

The chain carries TRBV15 and TRBJ2-2, with 8 positions matching TRBD2. The germline gives CDR1 LNHNV, CDR2 YYDKDF (reference sequence). The J segment lost 1 base and the V segment lost 4 bases, leaving 8 bases of the junction unmatched. This CDR3 spans 17 amino acids. The CDR3 loop is CATSTIRTSMNTGELFF. CDR3 nucleotides: TGTGCCACCAGCACGATTCGGACTAGCATGAACACCGGGGAGCTGTTTTTT.

The J gene is TRBJ2-3, the V gene TRBV15; TRBD2 might be the D (5 bases). Germline V lookup: CDR1 LNHNV, CDR2 YYDKDF (reference sequence). V was shortened by 5 bases and J by 1 base, with 19 bases between the two germline ends. The CDR3 contains 17 residues. The CDR3 is CATSPLAAGSRTDTQYF. The CDR3 DNA follows: TGTGCCACCAGCCCACTTGCCGCGGGCTCCCGCACAGATACGCAGTATTTT.

The V call is TRBV5-4, the J call TRBJ2-1; TRBD2 matches at 10 bases. V lost 1 base and J lost 9; bases outside the gene matches: 7. CDR3 length equals 15 residues. Germline lookup yields CDR1 SGHNT and CDR2 YYREEE (reference sequence). CDR3 residues: CASSLLSSGSGEQFF. The CDR3 coding sequence is TGTGCCAGCAGCTTGTTGTCTAGCGGGAGCGGTGAGCAGTTCTTC. The variable domain in full, with the rest retrieved from reference TRBV5-4 and TRBJ2-1, is ETGVTQSPTHLIKTRGQQVTLRCSSQSGHNTVSWYQQALGQGPQFIFQYYREEENGRGNFPPRFSGLQFPNYSSELNVNALELDDSALYLCASSLLSSGSGEQFFGPGTRLTVL.

J is TRBJ2-3 and V is TRBV10-3, with 9 bases identical to TRBD2. V lost 6 bases, J lost 3 bases, and 7 bases stayed unmatched. The CDR3 runs 15 residues. Germline values: CDR1 ENHRY, CDR2 SYGVKD. The CDR3 here is CAISGRGGFTDTQYF. The CDR3 DNA follows: TGTGCCATCAGCGGGCGGGGGGGCTTTACAGATACGCAGTATTTT.

The CDR3 DNA follows: TGTGCCACCGGCGCCCGGCGGGAGAGGGGCAATGAGCAGTTCTTC. Translating it yields CATGARRERGNEQFF. The chain joins TRBV15 to TRBJ2-1; 7 nucleotides agree with TRBD2. V shed 8 bases and J 6 bases; nucleotides not matched to a gene: 13. The CDR3 spans 15 residues. The germline gives CDR1 LNHNV, CDR2 YYDKDF (reference sequence).